The clone carrying this TCR beta chain was detected ten times or more. Its antigen is currently unknown. Attachment of unique molecular identifiers to individual cDNA molecules was performed in the library. TCRdb called the RACE reads again in MiXCR, with one record for every CDR3 protein. The repertoire includes tens of thousands of distinct CDR3 sequences, approximately 3.5% of them detected once, and about 6.2% sits in the top ten. This sample was included in a study of human T cells and chemical hapten exposure. Study-wide background: Patients had diphenylcyclopropenone applied to the scalp weekly throughout the approximately 24-week study. How much TCR each sample yielded varied, mostly because pooled library volumes differed slightly. Study-wide findings and caveats: Versus controls, significantly more large CDR3 similarity clusters arose from expanded TCRs.

Time point: patch test 2, 6 weeks after DPC sensitization. Noted treatment: therapeutic diphenylcyclopropenone sensitization with weekly scalp DPC. Looked up from germline, CDR1 is LNHDA and CDR2 is SQIVND (reference sequence). The CDR3 contains 15 residues. Trimming shortened V by 6 bases and J by 1 base, and 13 bases separated the two germline ends. The sequenced sample was whole blood, obtained in connection with sensitization to the hapten diphenylcyclopropenone (DPC). The gene calls are TRBV19 and TRBJ2-1; D perhaps matches TRBD1 (5 bases). This receptor was taken from a man aged 40-49 years with alopecia areata. Some clones in this sample may be carry-over from other donors' samples. The CDR3 nucleotides read TGTGCCAGTAGCCCAACAGGTGTTTCCTACAATGAGCAGTTCTTC. Protein sequence: CASSPTGVSYNEQFF.